This T cell receptor (beta chain) derives from a study of Ad26.COV2.S vaccination and SARS-CoV-2 variants. Specified treatment: roughly 18 received Ad26.COV2.S at low or high dose, single or two shots; 5 received placebo; per-sample allocation not given. Samples came from day 63 after the first vaccine or placebo injection. The table came from immunoSEQ multiplex PCR; TCRdb's copy has only in-frame clones and leaves some out. The data contain around 300,000 clones, 88% of them singletons. The germline V and J ends were trimmed by 7 bases and 6 bases, with 19 bases remaining between them. Germline CDR1 and CDR2: SGDLS and YYNGEE. The CDR3 has 14 residues.

The sequence was obtained from a person between 18 and 65 years old who received the Ad26.COV2.S COVID-19 vaccine or a placebo. The input for sequencing was peripheral blood, taken in a trial of Ad26.COV2.S vaccine versus placebo. The rearrangement links TRBV9 to TRBJ1-1; no clear D gene. The CDR3 region has the DNA TGTGCCAGCTCCTATTATGCCTCGGGAGCTGAAGCTTTCTTT. Protein: CASSYYASGAEAFF.